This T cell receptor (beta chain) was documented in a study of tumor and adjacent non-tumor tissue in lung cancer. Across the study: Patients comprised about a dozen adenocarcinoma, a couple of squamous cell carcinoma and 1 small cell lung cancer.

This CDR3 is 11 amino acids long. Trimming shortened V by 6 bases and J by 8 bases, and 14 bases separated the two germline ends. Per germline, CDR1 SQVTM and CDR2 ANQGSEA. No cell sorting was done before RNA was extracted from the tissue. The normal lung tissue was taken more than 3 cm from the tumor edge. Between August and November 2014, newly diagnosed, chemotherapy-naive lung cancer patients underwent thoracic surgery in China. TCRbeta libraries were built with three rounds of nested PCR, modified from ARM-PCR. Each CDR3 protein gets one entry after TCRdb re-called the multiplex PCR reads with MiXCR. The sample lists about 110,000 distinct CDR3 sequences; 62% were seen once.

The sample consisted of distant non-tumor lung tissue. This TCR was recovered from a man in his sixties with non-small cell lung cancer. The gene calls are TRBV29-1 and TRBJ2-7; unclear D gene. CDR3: CSVASPYKQYF. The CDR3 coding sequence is TGCAGCGTCGCCTCCCCTTATAAGCAGTACTTC.